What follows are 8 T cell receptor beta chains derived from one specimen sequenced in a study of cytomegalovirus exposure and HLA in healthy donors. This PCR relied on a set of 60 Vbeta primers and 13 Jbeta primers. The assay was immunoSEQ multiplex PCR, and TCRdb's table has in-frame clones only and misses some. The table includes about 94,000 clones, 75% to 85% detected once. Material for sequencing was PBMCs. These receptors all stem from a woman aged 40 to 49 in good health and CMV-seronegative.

CDR3 amino acids: CATSSRDKPRWETQYF. As DNA, the CDR3 is TGTGCCACCAGCTCCCGGGACAAACCGCGGTGGGAGACCCAGTACTTC. The gene calls are TRBV15 and TRBJ2-5; weak D call: TRBD1 (6 bases). The CDR3 runs 16 residues. Trimming shortened V by 5 bases and J by 5 bases, and 21 bases separated the two germline ends. Germline CDR1 LNHNV, CDR2 YYDKDF (reference sequence).

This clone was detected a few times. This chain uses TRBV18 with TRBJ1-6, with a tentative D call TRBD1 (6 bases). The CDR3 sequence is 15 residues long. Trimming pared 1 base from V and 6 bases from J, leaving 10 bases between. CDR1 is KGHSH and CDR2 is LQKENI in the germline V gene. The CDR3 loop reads CASSPQQGSNSPLHF. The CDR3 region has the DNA TGTGCCAGCTCACCACAACAGGGAAGTAATTCACCCCTCCACTTT.

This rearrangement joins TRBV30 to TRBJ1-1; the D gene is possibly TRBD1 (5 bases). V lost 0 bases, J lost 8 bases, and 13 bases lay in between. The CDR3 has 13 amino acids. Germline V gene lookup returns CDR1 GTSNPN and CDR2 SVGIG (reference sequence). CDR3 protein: CAWSVLSTDEAFF. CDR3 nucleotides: TGTGCCTGGAGTGTACTCTCGACAGACGAAGCTTTCTTT. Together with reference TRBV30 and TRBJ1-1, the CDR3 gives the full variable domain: SQTIHQWPATLVQPVGSPLSLECTVEGTSNPNLYWYRQAAGRGLQLLFYSVGIGQISSEVPQNLSASRPQDRQFILSSKKLLLSDSGFYLCAWSVLSTDEAFFGQGTRLTVV.

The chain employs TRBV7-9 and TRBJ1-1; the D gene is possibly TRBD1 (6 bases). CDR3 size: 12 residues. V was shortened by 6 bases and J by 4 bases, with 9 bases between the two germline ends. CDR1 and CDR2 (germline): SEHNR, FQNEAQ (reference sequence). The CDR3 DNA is TGTGCCAGCAGACAGGGCCCCACTGAAGCTTTCTTT. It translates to CASRQGPTEAFF.

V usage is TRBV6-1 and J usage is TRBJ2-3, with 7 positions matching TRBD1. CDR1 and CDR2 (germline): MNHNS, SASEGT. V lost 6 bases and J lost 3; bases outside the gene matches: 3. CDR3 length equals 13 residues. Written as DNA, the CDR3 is TGTGCCAGCAGGACAGGGTCGACAGATACGCAGTATTTT. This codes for CASRTGSTDTQYF.

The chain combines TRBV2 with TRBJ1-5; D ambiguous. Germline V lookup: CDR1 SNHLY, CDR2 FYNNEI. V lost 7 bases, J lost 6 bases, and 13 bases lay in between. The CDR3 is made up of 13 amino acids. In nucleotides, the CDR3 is TGTGCCAGCATGGAGGTCGTTAGTCAGCCCCAGCATTTT. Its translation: CASMEVVSQPQHF. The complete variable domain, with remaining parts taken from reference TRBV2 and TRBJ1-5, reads EPEVTQTPSHQVTQMGQEVILRCVPISNHLYFYWYRQILGQKVEFLVSFYNNEISEKSEIFDDQFSVERPDGSNFTLKIRSTKLEDSAMYFCASMEVVSQPQHFGDGTRLSIL.

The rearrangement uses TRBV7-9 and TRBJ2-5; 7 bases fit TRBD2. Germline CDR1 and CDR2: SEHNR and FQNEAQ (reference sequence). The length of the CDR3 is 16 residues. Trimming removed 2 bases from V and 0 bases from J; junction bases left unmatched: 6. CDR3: CASSLFARGDQETQYF. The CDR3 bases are TGTGCCAGCAGCTTATTTGCCCGGGGGGACCAAGAGACCCAGTACTTC.

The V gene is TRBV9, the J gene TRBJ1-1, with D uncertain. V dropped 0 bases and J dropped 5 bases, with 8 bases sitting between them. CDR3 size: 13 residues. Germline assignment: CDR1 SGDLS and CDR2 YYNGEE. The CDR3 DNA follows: TGTGCCAGCAGCGTAGTTGCGGAAACTGAAGCTTTCTTT. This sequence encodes CASSVVAETEAFF.